One and the same sample provided the 23 T cell receptor beta chains below, sequenced in a study of CD8 T cells in ankylosing spondylitis. A single record per CDR3 protein comes from TCRdb applying MiXCR to the 5' RACE reads. The sample contains under 250,000 distinct CDR3 sequences, over 8.5% of which appear only once. The sequenced material came from blood, either unsorted or a sorted T cell fraction (not recorded which). Receptors were obtained from a male donor with ankylosing spondylitis or in good health (not recorded which).

Ten or more counts support this clonotype. V and J are TRBV12-3 or TRBV12-4 and TRBJ1-1; weak D call: TRBD1 (6 bases). V was trimmed by 3 bases and J by 7 bases, leaving 9 bases between them. This CDR3 region has 12 residues. The CDR3 nucleotides are TGTGCCAGCAGTTTTCGCAGGGGTGAAGCTTTCTTT. This codes for CASSFRRGEAFF.

At least ten counts were recorded for this clonotype. The genes are TRBV7-9 and TRBJ2-3, with D uncertain. CDR1 and CDR2 from the germline V gene are SEHNR and FQNEAQ (reference sequence). The ends were cut back, 4 bases at V and 4 bases at J, with 12 bases in the middle. CDR3 size: 14 residues. CDR3 bases: TGTGCCAGCAGCTCAAAAGGAGTGGCAGATACGCAGTATTTT. Encoded protein: CASSSKGVADTQYF. Full variable domain (outside the CDR3, taken from reference TRBV7-9 and TRBJ2-3): DTGVSQNPRHKITKRGQNVTFRCDPISEHNRLYWYRQTLGQGPEFLTYFQNEAQLEKSRLLSDRFSAERPKGSFSTLEIQRTEQGDSAMYLCASSSKGVADTQYFGPGTRLTVL.

The chain is built from TRBV28 and TRBJ2-4, with unresolved D. There are 13 residues in the CDR3. Germline CDR1 and CDR2: MDHEN and SYDVKM. With 6 bases removed from V and 5 bases from J, the gap between germline ends came to 11 bases. The DNA for the CDR3 is TGTGCCAGCAGACCGAGAATGGAAAACATTCAGTACTTC. Amino acids: CASRPRMENIQYF.

This clonotype was recorded at least ten times. The V and J genes are TRBV5-1 and TRBJ1-1; D is perhaps TRBD1 (6 bases). Germline V gene data show CDR1 as SGHRS and CDR2 as YFSETQ. The V end was cut by 0 bases, the J end by 1 base, with 10 bases between. The CDR3 is made up of 15 amino acids. The CDR3 here is CASSLGGQPNTEAFF. The CDR3 DNA reads as TGCGCCAGCAGCTTGGGCGGACAGCCGAACACTGAAGCTTTCTTT.

This clonotype was seen a few times. The DNA for the CDR3 is TGCGCCAGCAACCAAGGGGTACTAGCGGGGGGGGAGCAGTACTTC. It yields the protein CASNQGVLAGGEQYF. The chain links TRBV10-2 to TRBJ2-7; 13 nucleotides line up with TRBD2. Germline CDR1 WSHSY, CDR2 SAAADI. The CDR3 is 15 residues long. Unmatched junction bases numbered 10, after V lost 7 bases and J lost 7 bases.

The rearrangement links TRBV29-1 to TRBJ2-5, with TRBD2 matching over 8 bases. Germline-derived CDR1 and CDR2 are SQVTM and ANQGSEA. Trimming cost V 4 bases and J 4 bases; bases outside gene matches: 11. The length of the CDR3 is 15 residues. The CDR3 sequence is CSVAASGYELETQYF. The CDR3, as DNA: TGCAGCGTTGCTGCTAGCGGGTATGAATTAGAGACCCAGTACTTC.

This clonotype was observed many times. V usage is TRBV12-3 or TRBV12-4 and J usage is TRBJ1-6; 8 bases match TRBD1. The CDR3 spans 14 residues. J was trimmed by 9 bases and V by 7 bases; bases with no gene match: 8. The CDR3 DNA is TGTGCCAGCACTAAGGACAGGGAGACTTCACCCCTCCACTTT. This translates into CASTKDRETSPLHF.

This clonotype was detected many times. This rearrangement joins TRBV5-1 to TRBJ1-1; D uncertain. Germline CDR1 and CDR2: SGHRS and YFSETQ. V was shortened by 0 bases and J by 2 bases, with 8 bases between the two germline ends. This CDR3 comprises 14 residues. For the CDR3, the DNA is TGCGCCAGCAGCTTGGAGGCCGGAAACACTGAAGCTTTCTTT. It translates to CASSLEAGNTEAFF.

This clonotype turned up a few times. The rearrangement joins TRBV5-1 to TRBJ1-1, with 7 bases aligning to TRBD1. Unmatched junction bases numbered 12, after V lost 8 bases and J lost 5 bases. The length of the CDR3 is 14 residues. Per the germline V gene, CDR1 is SGHRS and CDR2 is YFSETQ. CDR3 nucleotides: TGCGCCAGTGTTGGGGGCCAGGGGGAAACTGAAGCTTTCTTT. The encoded protein is CASVGGQGETEAFF.

This clonotype was observed at least ten times. This rearrangement joins TRBV20-1 to TRBJ2-3, with 8 bases fitting TRBD2. Germline CDR1 reads DFQATT; CDR2 reads SNEGSKA (reference sequence). This CDR3 region has 14 residues. The V segment lost 1 base and the J segment 2 bases; nucleotides outside the gene matches: 2. The CDR3 loop reads CSARAGGNTDTQYF. The CDR3 DNA sequence: TGCAGTGCTAGAGCGGGGGGGAACACAGATACGCAGTATTTT.

This clonotype came up many times. The rearrangement uses TRBV20-1 and TRBJ2-1; D is undetermined. Trimming stripped 6 bases from V and 5 bases from J, with 17 bases between. This CDR3 has 14 amino acids. Germline loops: CDR1 DFQATT, CDR2 SNEGSKA (reference sequence). In DNA, the CDR3 is TGCAGTGCGCCGATAGGAGCGAATAACAATGAGCAGTTCTTC. Protein sequence: CSAPIGANNNEQFF.

This clonotype was counted many times. This chain connects TRBV7-2 to TRBJ2-5, with TRBD1 matching 9 bases. The CDR3 contains 16 residues. V was pared by 5 bases and J by 4 bases, with 11 bases of the junction left unmatched. CDR1 is SGHTA, CDR2 FQGNSA, per germline. Written as DNA, the CDR3 is TGTGCCAGCAGCGACATACAGGGGGCCCGGGGAGAGACCCAGTACTTC. It translates to CASSDIQGARGETQYF.

This clonotype has at least ten counts. The chain links TRBV5-1 to TRBJ2-3; 8 bases align to TRBD2. The CDR3 sequence is 15 residues long. Germline V gene lookup returns CDR1 SGHRS and CDR2 YFSETQ. V trimming: 2 bases; J trimming: 4 bases; junction bases outside the gene matches: 6. CDR3 in amino acids: CASSLGGGTADTQYF. CDR3 sequence (DNA): TGCGCCAGCAGCTTAGGCGGGGGGACCGCAGATACGCAGTATTTT.

This clonotype was picked up many times. The chain employs TRBV20-1 and TRBJ2-5; D possibly matches TRBD1 or TRBD2 (6 bases each). The germline V gene has CDR1 DFQATT and CDR2 SNEGSKA (reference sequence). The CDR3 extends over 14 amino acids. Trimming left V 7 bases short and J 5 bases short, with 20 bases between. Here the CDR3 DNA reads TGCAGTGGCCTAGGGGGACTTGGGTTGGAGACCCAGTACTTC. It translates to CSGLGGLGLETQYF.

Ten or more counts support this clonotype. V is TRBV12-3 or TRBV12-4 and J is TRBJ1-4; no firm D call. Trimming took 5 bases from V and 14 from J, leaving 18 bases between them. The CDR3 runs 13 residues. This CDR3 reads CASSPGGRGYLFF. The CDR3 DNA follows: TGTGCCAGCAGTCCCGGCGGGAGAGGGTATCTGTTTTTT.

This clonotype showed up many times. This chain connects TRBV5-1 to TRBJ1-1; D is ambiguous. Germline loops: CDR1 SGHRS, CDR2 YFSETQ. The V and J ends lost 0 bases and 0 bases respectively, with 9 bases between them. The CDR3 is made up of 15 amino acids. The CDR3 reads CASSLGRTMNTEAFF. In DNA, the CDR3 is TGCGCCAGCAGCTTGGGACGGACGATGAACACTGAAGCTTTCTTT. Using reference TRBV5-1 and TRBJ1-1 for the parts outside the CDR3, the full variable domain is KAGVTQTPRYLIKTRGQQVTLSCSPISGHRSVSWYQQTPGQGLQFLFEYFSETQRNKGNFPGRFSGRQFSNSRSEMNVSTLELGDSALYLCASSLGRTMNTEAFFGQGTRLTVV.

At least ten counts were recorded for this clonotype. The chain links TRBV10-3 to TRBJ2-2, with TRBD2 matching over 9 bases. Germline V gene sequence: CDR1 ENHRY, CDR2 SYGVKD. The CDR3 covers 15 residues. V dropped 7 bases and J dropped 3; count of bases not matched to a gene: 6. In nucleotides, the CDR3 is TGTGCCATCACCACAGGGACTAGCCACACCGGGGAGCTGTTTTTT. This codes for CAITTGTSHTGELFF.

This clonotype was counted only a few times. The chain is built from TRBV2 and TRBJ1-5; unclear D gene. Germline V gene lookup returns CDR1 SNHLY and CDR2 FYNNEI. The CDR3 sequence is 13 residues long. The V end was cut by 3 bases, the J end by 4 bases, with 7 bases between. Here the CDR3 DNA reads TGTGCCAGCAGTGATGGGCCTAATCAGCCCCAGCATTTT. As protein: CASSDGPNQPQHF.

This clonotype was seen many times. The V and J genes are TRBV5-1 and TRBJ2-1; possibly TRBD2 for D (5 bases). The CDR3 is 16 residues long. Germline CDR1 and CDR2: SGHRS and YFSETQ. V lost 2 bases to trimming and J lost 5 bases, with 17 bases between them. The CDR3 sequence: CASSLGWRGLHNEQFF. CDR3 in DNA: TGCGCCAGCAGCTTAGGATGGCGCGGGCTCCACAATGAGCAGTTCTTC. The full variable domain, with the rest looked up from reference TRBV5-1 and TRBJ2-1, is KAGVTQTPRYLIKTRGQQVTLSCSPISGHRSVSWYQQTPGQGLQFLFEYFSETQRNKGNFPGRFSGRQFSNSRSEMNVSTLELGDSALYLCASSLGWRGLHNEQFFGPGTRLTVL.

The V call is TRBV10-3, the J call TRBJ2-5; TRBD2 might be the D (6 bases). The germline V gene has CDR1 ENHRY and CDR2 SYGVKD. V lost 0 bases to trimming and J lost 2 bases, with 16 bases between them. This CDR3 contains 17 residues. The CDR3 DNA reads TGTGCCATCAGTGAGTCTGTTTCGGCTAGCGCACAAGAGACCCAGTACTTC. This encodes CAISESVSASAQETQYF.

The chain links TRBV5-1 to TRBJ2-5; D might be TRBD1 (6 bases). This CDR3 is 14 amino acids long. The ends were cut back, 2 bases at V and 3 bases at J, with 11 bases in the middle. Germline values: CDR1 SGHRS, CDR2 YFSETQ. DNA of the CDR3: TGCGCCAGCAGCTTTGACAGGACAAAAGAGACCCAGTACTTC. Encoded protein: CASSFDRTKETQYF.

This clonotype was counted many times. The chain joins TRBV29-1 to TRBJ2-3, with 7 bases fitting TRBD2. Germline CDR1 SQVTM, CDR2 ANQGSEA. V dropped 3 bases and J dropped 2; count of bases not matched to a gene: 8. The CDR3 sequence is 15 residues long. CDR3 sequence reads: CSVEGGGGFTDTQYF. DNA for the CDR3: TGCAGCGTTGAGGGCGGGGGAGGCTTCACAGATACGCAGTATTTT.

This chain connects TRBV12-3 or TRBV12-4 to TRBJ1-1, with 7 positions matching TRBD1. This CDR3 is 14 amino acids long. Unmatched junction bases numbered 6, after V lost 3 bases and J lost 5 bases. CDR3 amino acids: CASSFVRRGTEAFF. CDR3 DNA sequence: TGTGCCAGCAGTTTCGTCCGCAGGGGGACTGAAGCTTTCTTT.